This is a list of T cell receptor beta chains from one sample in a study of T cell responses to AZD1222 COVID-19 vaccine. TCRdb's table, derived via immunoSEQ multiplex PCR, lists solely in-frame clones and lacks some. The sample includes about 110,000 clones, about 87% of them seen just once. Here the sequenced sample was peripheral blood, taken on day 0 of AZD1222 vaccination. Source of these receptors: an adult in good health. Both conserved end residues are part of each CDR3. A D gene is named only where the DNA matches it firmly. Expanded clones are given a class, and other clones once, few, many or no size at all.

TRBV5-1	NA	NA	TRBJ2-1	TGCGCCAGCACGGGAGACGGGGGAAATTACAATGAGCAGTTCTTC	CASTGDGGNYNEQFF
TRBV7-9	NA	NA	TRBJ1-2	TGTGCCAGCAGCTTAGCGAGGAGGGAAGAAACCTTC	CASSLARREETF
TRBV7-3	few	TRBD1	TRBJ1-1	TGTGCCAGCAGCCCGAATGAGGGACAGGGGAAGCGAATTACTGAAGCTTTCTTT	CASSPNEGQGKRITEAFF
TRBV5-5	once	TRBD2	TRBJ2-3	TGTGCCAGCAGCTTGTATGGGACTAGCGGGGGGGCAGGCACAGATACGCAGTATTTT	CASSLYGTSGGAGTDTQYF
TRBV11-3	NA	TRBD1	TRBJ2-1	TGTGCCAGCAGCTCGGGGACAGGGGGCTTCTTGCACGGTGAGCAGTTCTTC	CASSSGTGGFLHGEQFF
TRBV29-1	NA	TRBD1	TRBJ2-1	TGCAGCGTTCAGGGGGCGCAGGGCTCCTACAATGAGCAGTTCTTC	CSVQGAQGSYNEQFF
TRBV4-3	NA	NA	TRBJ2-6	TGCGCCAGCAGCCGAGACACGGGCTCTGGGGCCAACGTCCTGACTTTC	CASSRDTGSGANVLTF
TRBV7-2	NA	NA	TRBJ1-2	TGTGCCAGCAGCTTAGGGCAGGGCGGCGGATACTATGGCTACACCTTC	CASSLGQGGGYYGYTF
TRBV9	NA	TRBD2	TRBJ2-7	TGTGCCAGCAGCCCCCGGGGGGTTGGCTACGAGCAGTACTTC	CASSPRGVGYEQYF
TRBV19	NA	NA	TRBJ1-2	TGTGCCAGTAGCCATCGGGGCCATAATGGCTACACCTTC	CASSHRGHNGYTF
TRBV5-1	NA	TRBD2	TRBJ2-2	TGCGCCAGCAGCCACGGGGGGGACACCGGGGAGCTGTTTTTT	CASSHGGDTGELFF
TRBV5-6	NA	NA	TRBJ2-7	TGTGCCAGCAGCCCCTCAGGGGGGGTCAGGGCCTACGAGCAGTACTTC	CASSPSGGVRAYEQYF
TRBV4-1	NA	TRBD1	TRBJ2-7	TGCGCCAGCAGCCATCAGACAGGGGGTCTACACGAGCAGTACTTC	CASSHQTGGLHEQYF
TRBV11-2	NA	NA	TRBJ1-4	TGTGCCAGCAGCCCGGACCTCCCCGGGACTAATGAAAAACTGTTTTTT	CASSPDLPGTNEKLFF
TRBV7-2	NA	NA	TRBJ2-1	TGTGCCAGCAGCTTATACGTGTTAAACGATGAGCAGTTCTTC	CASSLYVLNDEQFF
TRBV6-5	NA	NA	TRBJ2-4	TGTGCCAGCGAATCCACGGTAGCCAAAAACATTCAGTACTTC	CASESTVAKNIQYF
TRBV27	NA	NA	TRBJ1-1	TGTGCCAGCTCTGGGGCACCGGGCTATGAAGCTTTCTTT	CASSGAPGYEAFF
TRBV7-9	NA	NA	TRBJ2-5	TGTGCCAGCAGCTTAATGGCCGAGACCCAGTACTTC	CASSLMAETQYF
TRBV4-2	NA	NA	TRBJ2-1	TGTGCCAGCAGCCAAGCCCTAGCACGCGATGAGCAGTTCTTC	CASSQALARDEQFF
TRBV5-1	NA	NA	TRBJ1-1	TGCGCCAGCAGCTTGGATCCTGCGAACACTGAAGCTTTCTTT	CASSLDPANTEAFF
TRBV30	few	NA	TRBJ2-5	TGTGCCTGGAGAGAGTGTGACTCTTGGGAGACCCAGTACTTC	CAWRECDSWETQYF
TRBV9	NA	TRBD1	TRBJ1-1	TGTGCCAGCAGCGTTTATCAGGGGGACGAAGCTTTCTTT	CASSVYQGDEAFF
TRBV27	NA	NA	TRBJ1-2	TGTGCCAGCAGGCGACAGGAATCCATCTATGGCTACACCTTC	CASRRQESIYGYTF
TRBV7-9	NA	NA	TRBJ1-2	TGTGCCAGCAGCCAGGGACACCTATCTAACTATGGCTACACCTTC	CASSQGHLSNYGYTF
TRBV11-2	NA	NA	TRBJ1-2	TGTGCCAGCAGCTCCGGGGCCTATGGCTACACCTTC	CASSSGAYGYTF
TRBV29-1	NA	NA	TRBJ2-1	TGCAGCGTTGAAGATCTTGGGAATGAGCAGTTCTTC	CSVEDLGNEQFF
TRBV5-1	NA	NA	TRBJ1-4	TGCGCCAGCAGCTCGGACAGTTTGGAAAAACTGTTTTTT	CASSSDSLEKLFF
TRBV5-1	NA	NA	TRBJ2-2	TGCGCCTCCAGTTGGTCGGGGGCGGCGAACACCGGGGAGCTGTTTTTT	CASSWSGAANTGELFF
TRBV25-1	NA	TRBD1	TRBJ2-7	TGTGCCAGCAGTGAGGGGACAGGGGGTACGTACGAGCAGTACTTC	CASSEGTGGTYEQYF
TRBV15	few	TRBD1	TRBJ2-1	TGTGCCACCAGCAGCCAGACAGGGGGCTACAATGAGCAGTTCTTC	CATSSQTGGYNEQFF
TRBV19	NA	NA	TRBJ1-5	TGTGCCAGTAGTATTGGATCGATGTTGGGGGCGTCCTCCGCCGAGCAGCCCCAGCATTTT	CASSIGSMLGASSAEQPQHF
TRBV10-1	few	TRBD1	TRBJ2-7	TGCGCCAGCAAAGGACAGGGGGCCGACGAGCAGTACTTC	CASKGQGADEQYF
TRBV7-7	NA	TRBD2	TRBJ2-1	TGTGCTAGCAGCTTACAAGCGGGGAGTGAGCAGTTCTTC	CASSLQAGSEQFF
TRBV5-1	NA	NA	TRBJ1-1	TGCGCCAGCAGCCTTGGTGGCGGGGCCACTGAAGCTTTCTTT	CASSLGGGATEAFF
TRBV7-7	once	TRBD1	TRBJ1-5	TGTGCTTGCCCCCAGGGGGCGGACTATAGCAATCAGCCCCAGCATTTT	CACPQGADYSNQPQHF
TRBV29-1	NA	NA	TRBJ1-1	TGCAGCGTTGCCCAGGGGATCCCTGAAGCTTTCTTT	CSVAQGIPEAFF
TRBV4-2	NA	TRBD1	TRBJ2-7	TGTGCCAGCAGCCAAGACGGGACAGGGGGCGTATTTTACGAGCAGTACTTC	CASSQDGTGGVFYEQYF
TRBV6-5	NA	NA	TRBJ2-3	TGTGCCAGCAGTTACTCAGGGCAGATATCAGATACGCAGTATTTT	CASSYSGQISDTQYF
TRBV6-6	once	NA	TRBJ1-2	TGTGCCAGCAGTTCTAACTATGGCTACACCTTC	CASSSNYGYTF
TRBV5-1	NA	NA	TRBJ2-1	TGCGCCAGCAGCTTGGGCCCCGAAAATGAGCGGTTCTTC	CASSLGPENERFF
TRBV4-3	NA	NA	TRBJ1-3	TGCGCCAGCAGCCAAGAGGGGTTTAGTAGGGGCTCTGGAAACACCATATATTTT	CASSQEGFSRGSGNTIYF
TRBV27	once	NA	TRBJ1-6	TGTGCCAGCAGCCCTCGGTCCTATAATTCACCCCTCCACTTT	CASSPRSYNSPLHF
TRBV28	NA	TRBD2	TRBJ2-1	TGTGCCAGCAGTTCCTCTAGCGGGGGAGCCTACAATGAGCAGTTCTTC	CASSSSSGGAYNEQFF
TRBV19	NA	TRBD1	TRBJ1-2	TGTGCCAGTAAGCAGGGGGCGCAACGAGGCTACACCTTC	CASKQGAQRGYTF